This TCR beta chain emerged from a study of glioma-infiltrating T cells after dendritic cell vaccination. General study findings and limits: Few patients contributed both blood and tumor specimens.

This clone was observed a single time. Its antigen is undetermined. Produced via immunoSEQ multiplex PCR; TCRdb's table is partial and in-frame only. The sample yields 20,000 to 25,000 clones, 60% to 85% seen once. V shed 3 bases and J shed 5 bases, with 14 bases lying between them. The germline CDR1 and CDR2 sequences are SGHDN and FVKESK. The CDR3 totals 15 residues. V gene TRBV14 combines with J gene TRBJ2-1; D might be TRBD1 (5 bases). The source material was blood, sampled before dendritic cell vaccination. This receptor was obtained from a human donor with glioblastoma. The CDR3 loop reads CASSHRQSQNNEQFF. CDR3 bases: TGTGCCAGCAGCCATAGACAGTCCCAAAACAATGAGCAGTTCTTC.